Following are 4 T cell receptor beta chains from one sample sequenced in a study of control samples from healthy donors and cancer patients. Measured with immunoSEQ multiplex PCR; TCRdb has only the in-frame clones, and not every one. The sample has approximately 90,000 clones, approximately 89% seen once. The material sequenced was blood. The receptor set was obtained from a man aged 30 to 45 in good health.

This clone was counted a few times. DNA for the CDR3: TGTGCCATCAAGGTGGGGACAGGGAACACTGAAGCTTTCTTT. Amino acid sequence: CAIKVGTGNTEAFF. V usage is TRBV10-3 and J usage is TRBJ1-1; 8 bases line up with TRBD1. Germline V gene sequence: CDR1 ENHRY, CDR2 SYGVKD. Unmatched junction bases numbered 5, after V lost 7 bases and J lost 1 base. There are 14 residues in the CDR3.

V and J are TRBV7-9 and TRBJ2-7; D perhaps matches TRBD2 (5 bases). CDR3 size: 14 residues. The V end lost 3 bases, the J end lost 1 base, and 10 bases lay between the germline ends. Germline V gene lookup returns CDR1 SEHNR and CDR2 FQNEAQ (reference sequence). CDR3 protein: CASSFEAGSYEQYF. CDR3 DNA: TGTGCCAGCAGCTTCGAGGCGGGTTCCTACGAGCAGTACTTC.

V and J are TRBV5-4 and TRBJ2-2; D tentatively reads TRBD1 or TRBD2 (5 bases each). Trimming took off 9 bases at V and 0 bases at J, with 18 bases between the two ends. The CDR3 covers 16 residues. In germline, CDR1 is SGHNT, CDR2 YYREEE (reference sequence). The CDR3 nucleotides are TGTGCCACCACAAGATCTAGGGGAGCGAACACCGGGGAGCTGTTTTTT. The encoded protein is CATTRSRGANTGELFF.

J is TRBJ1-1 and V is TRBV10-3, with 9 bases fitting TRBD1. Germline values: CDR1 ENHRY, CDR2 SYGVKD. This CDR3 has 14 amino acids. V lost 5 bases and J lost 1; bases outside the gene matches: 2. CDR3 region: CAISYRGQNTEAFF. The CDR3 DNA reads TGTGCCATCAGTTACAGGGGGCAGAACACTGAAGCTTTCTTT.